This T cell receptor beta chain is from a study of cytotoxic CD8 clonotypes in ibrutinib-treated CLL. Study information: Once patients had received a median approximately twelve months of treatment, range 6 to 36, response samples were obtained.

General study findings and limits: Pretreatment clonality was elevated relative to age-matched healthy donors and paralleled circulating CD8+ T-cell counts.

In regard to this clone: What it binds is unknown.

This CDR3 has 12 residues. Trimming left V 3 bases short and J 5 bases short, with 6 bases between. Per germline, CDR1 MNHNY and CDR2 SVGAGI (reference sequence). The repertoire was sequenced with immunoSEQ multiplex PCR; TCRdb's copy has only in-frame clones and lacks some. The data show more than 85,000 clones, over 60% seen once. The source was PBMCs, collected after 24 months of ibrutinib treatment. This sequence joins TRBV6-6 and TRBJ2-3; D is uncertain. The receptor was derived from a human donor with chronic lymphocytic leukemia. The CDR3 DNA sequence: TGTGCCAGCAGTTATTTGGGAGATACGCAGTATTTT. Translated: CASSYLGDTQYF.